This TCR beta chain was observed in a study of shared clonotypes between healthy human individuals. Turning to this clone: Other DNA sequences in this sample translate to the same CDR3.

Only in-frame clones appear in the TCRdb table, and some are missing; sequencing was by immunoSEQ multiplex PCR. The table has some 2,000,000 clones, roughly 95% seen once; the top ten hold 0.13%. The germline gives CDR1 ENHRY, CDR2 SYGVKD. V was pared by 0 bases and J by 0 bases, with 9 bases between. This CDR3 is built from 17 residues. This TCR came from a man younger than 35 in good health. V is TRBV10-3 and J is TRBJ1-6, with D unresolved. Sequencing input: naive CD4+ T cells sorted from blood. Indicated subset: CD45RA+ positively selected. As DNA, the CDR3 is TGTGCCATCAGTGAGTCTGGCAGGAGCTCCTATAATTCACCCCTCCACTTT. Its translation is CAISESGRSSYNSPLHF.